Sequencing of this TCR beta chain was carried out in a study of T cells in localized non-small cell lung cancer. Method: immunoSEQ multiplex PCR; TCRdb's copy keeps in-frame clones and lacks some. Here the sample spans approximately 50,000 clones, 85% to 90% being singletons. CDR3 size: 12 residues. V was clipped by 0 bases and J by 6 bases, with 6 bases between them. Per the germline V gene, CDR1 is SGHKS and CDR2 is YYEKEE (reference sequence). Here the sequenced sample was PBMCs, taken before any cancer treatment. The source of this sequence is a man between 40 and 70 years old with stage II lung adenocarcinoma. The chain links TRBV5-5 to TRBJ1-1, with D unclear. The CDR3 DNA is TGTGCCAGCAGCTTGGGGTACCCTGAAGCTTTCTTT. Protein product: CASSLGYPEAFF.